Listed below are T cell receptor beta chains from one sample, sequenced in a study of ipilimumab plus nivolumab after autologous stem cell transplantation. Data came from immunoSEQ multiplex PCR; TCRdb stores just in-frame clones and leaves some out. The sample records more than 12,000 clones, about 70% being singletons. The sample was PBMCs, taken in a trial of ipilimumab plus nivolumab as post-transplant consolidation. Receptors originate from a male donor with primary mediastinal lymphoma. Both conserved end residues are part of each CDR3. D genes are given only for firm matches. Size is stated for part of the rows, as once, few or many counts, or as a class when the clone is expanded.

J: TRBJ2-5
V: TRBV6-5
size: once
D: TRBD1
CDR3: CASSRDRVETQYF
DNA: TGTGCCAGCAGTCGAGACAGGGTCGAGACCCAGTACTTC

J: TRBJ2-7
V: TRBV28
size: NA
D: TRBD2
CDR3: CASSINRIGRVTYEQYF
DNA: TGTGCCAGCTCAATAAATCGTATTGGGAGGGTTACCTACGAGCAGTACTTC

J: TRBJ2-2
V: TRBV2
size: NA
D: TRBD2
CDR3: CASRPGLAGVTGELFF
DNA: TGTGCCAGCAGACCGGGACTAGCGGGAGTTACCGGGGAGCTGTTTTTT

J: TRBJ1-1
V: TRBV2
size: few
D: NA
CDR3: CASSDQFLAFF
DNA: TGTGCCAGCAGTGATCAGTTCCTCGCTTTCTTT

J: TRBJ2-1
V: TRBV27
size: few
D: NA
CDR3: CASSRYNEQFF
DNA: TGTGCCAGCAGTCGATACAATGAGCAGTTCTTC

J: TRBJ2-5
V: TRBV11-2
size: NA
D: NA
CDR3: CASSLNPWAETQYF
DNA: TGTGCCAGCAGCTTAAATCCTTGGGCCGAGACCCAGTACTTC

J: TRBJ2-4
V: TRBV7-9
size: NA
D: NA
CDR3: CASRALAKNIQYF
DNA: TGTGCCAGCAGGGCCTTAGCCAAAAACATTCAGTACTTC

J: TRBJ2-5
V: TRBV28
size: NA
D: NA
CDR3: CASSLRASQETQYF
DNA: TGTGCCAGCAGTCTACGGGCTAGCCAAGAGACCCAGTACTTC

J: TRBJ2-5
V: TRBV6-1
size: few
D: NA
CDR3: CASSPSYQETQYF
DNA: TGTGCCAGCAGTCCGAGCTACCAAGAGACCCAGTACTTC

J: TRBJ1-5
V: TRBV28
size: NA
D: NA
CDR3: CASRSLWGARVSNQPQHF
DNA: TGTGCCAGCAGATCCCTGTGGGGGGCCCGAGTTAGCAATCAGCCCCAGCATTTT

J: TRBJ2-1
V: TRBV28
size: once
D: NA
CDR3: CASSSAVSKSSYNEQFF
DNA: TGTGCCAGCAGTTCCGCCGTGAGCAAGAGCTCCTACAATGAGCAGTTCTTC

J: TRBJ2-5
V: TRBV15
size: few
D: NA
CDR3: CATSRDIGRSRETQYF
DNA: TGTGCCACCAGCAGAGATATTGGCAGATCACGGGAGACCCAGTACTTC

J: TRBJ2-7
V: TRBV27
size: NA
D: TRBD2
CDR3: CASSRRLAGGFEQYF
DNA: TGTGCCAGCAGCCGGAGACTAGCGGGAGGCTTCGAGCAGTACTTC

J: TRBJ1-2
V: TRBV7-9
size: NA
D: NA
CDR3: CASSLAPAGGRGYTF
DNA: TGTGCCAGCAGCTTAGCCCCGGCGGGAGGTCGTGGCTACACCTTC

J: TRBJ2-1
V: TRBV11-3
size: NA
D: NA
CDR3: CASSPRSQGFSYNEQFF
DNA: TGTGCCAGCAGCCCCCGATCTCAGGGCTTCTCCTACAATGAGCAGTTCTTC

J: TRBJ2-7
V: TRBV18
size: NA
D: TRBD1
CDR3: CASSRNAPGTGNYEQYF
DNA: TGTGCCAGCTCGCGAAATGCCCCCGGGACAGGCAACTACGAGCAGTACTTC

J: TRBJ2-5
V: TRBV5-1
size: NA
D: TRBD1
CDR3: CASSTGQGSGETQYF
DNA: TGCGCCAGCAGCACCGGACAGGGTTCGGGGGAGACCCAGTACTTC

J: TRBJ2-7
V: TRBV9
size: NA
D: NA
CDR3: CASSVDGGRVDEQYF
DNA: TGTGCCAGCAGCGTAGATGGGGGGCGCGTGGACGAGCAGTACTTC

J: TRBJ2-3
V: TRBV18
size: NA
D: NA
CDR3: CASSSKSTDTQYF
DNA: TGTGCCAGCTCATCTAAATCCACAGATACGCAGTATTTT

J: TRBJ2-7
V: TRBV19
size: NA
D: TRBD1
CDR3: CASRWAGTELYEQYF
DNA: TGTGCCAGTAGGTGGGCAGGGACAGAGCTCTACGAGCAGTACTTC

J: TRBJ1-6
V: TRBV21-1
size: NA
D: NA
CDR3: CASSKVPTGGNSPLHF
DNA: TGTGCCAGCAGCAAAGTCCCCACCGGGGGTAATTCACCCCTCCACTTT

J: TRBJ1-1
V: TRBV7-6
size: NA
D: NA
CDR3: CASSLLSGLMNTEAFF
DNA: TGTGCCAGCAGCTTATTATCGGGTTTAATGAACACTGAAGCTTTCTTT

J: TRBJ2-1
V: TRBV2
size: medium-sized
D: NA
CDR3: CASSEAGDNEQFF
DNA: TGTGCCAGCAGTGAGGCAGGGGATAATGAGCAGTTCTTC

J: TRBJ1-6
V: TRBV29-1
size: medium-sized
D: TRBD1
CDR3: CSALTGQDNSPLHF
DNA: TGCAGCGCACTAACGGGACAGGATAATTCACCCCTCCACTTT

J: TRBJ1-1
V: TRBV28
size: NA
D: TRBD1
CDR3: CASSLRGREAFF
DNA: TGTGCCAGCAGCCTCAGGGGGCGGGAAGCTTTCTTT

J: TRBJ2-1
V: TRBV4-2
size: NA
D: NA
CDR3: CASSQVVRGLTNEQFF
DNA: TGTGCCAGCAGCCAAGTGGTCAGGGGTTTGACGAATGAGCAGTTCTTC

J: TRBJ1-3
V: TRBV5-5
size: NA
D: NA
CDR3: CASSLDGAGGRAIYF
DNA: TGTGCCAGCAGCTTGGATGGGGCAGGTGGACGGGCCATATATTTT

J: TRBJ1-5
V: TRBV5-8
size: NA
D: NA
CDR3: CASSWGPRGNQPQHF
DNA: TGTGCCAGCAGCTGGGGACCAAGAGGGAATCAGCCCCAGCATTTT

J: TRBJ1-3
V: TRBV7-9
size: NA
D: NA
CDR3: CASSLVAQGSGNTIYF
DNA: TGTGCCAGCAGCTTAGTGGCACAAGGCTCTGGAAACACCATATATTTT

J: TRBJ2-3
V: TRBV11-2
size: NA
D: TRBD2
CDR3: CASCSGIGTDTQYF
DNA: TGTGCGAGTTGTAGCGGGATCGGGACAGATACGCAGTATTTT

J: TRBJ2-2
V: TRBV6-1
size: few
D: NA
CDR3: CATRDGELFF
DNA: TGTGCCACCCGTGACGGGGAGCTGTTTTTT

J: TRBJ2-7
V: TRBV21-1
size: NA
D: NA
CDR3: CASSKGLAGENYEQYF
DNA: TGTGCCAGCAGCAAAGGACTAGCGGGGGAAAACTACGAGCAGTACTTC

J: TRBJ2-3
V: TRBV6-4
size: NA
D: NA
CDR3: CASSRSSTDTQYF
DNA: TGTGCCAGCAGTAGATCTAGCACAGATACGCAGTATTTT

J: TRBJ1-5
V: TRBV21-1
size: few
D: NA
CDR3: CASSKVIETDLSNQPQHF
DNA: TGTGCCAGCAGCAAAGTGATTGAGACAGACCTTAGCAATCAGCCCCAGCATTTT

J: TRBJ2-5
V: TRBV19
size: once
D: NA
CDR3: CASSSETGFGETQYF
DNA: TGTGCCAGTAGTAGCGAAACAGGTTTCGGCGAGACCCAGTACTTC

J: TRBJ1-3
V: TRBV9
size: NA
D: NA
CDR3: CASSPYSGEGNTIYF
DNA: TGTGCCAGCAGCCCCTATTCCGGGGAAGGAAACACCATATATTTT

J: TRBJ1-1
V: TRBV15
size: NA
D: NA
CDR3: CATSPRGGTEAFF
DNA: TGTGCCACCAGCCCCCGCGGGGGAACAGAAGCTTTCTTT

J: TRBJ2-3
V: TRBV28
size: medium-sized
D: TRBD2
CDR3: CASSSSLAGGTTDTQYF
DNA: TGTGCCAGCAGTTCCTCCTTAGCGGGAGGGACTACAGATACGCAGTATTTT

J: TRBJ2-7
V: TRBV2
size: NA
D: NA
CDR3: CASSGVGEQYF
DNA: TGTGCCAGCAGCGGGGTTGGCGAGCAGTACTTC

J: TRBJ1-6
V: TRBV28
size: NA
D: TRBD1
CDR3: CASSLDRGRRESPLHF
DNA: TGTGCCAGCAGTTTGGACAGGGGGCGCCGAGAGTCACCCCTCCACTTT

J: TRBJ2-7
V: TRBV27
size: few
D: TRBD2
CDR3: CASSLSTSGIEQYF
DNA: TGTGCCAGCAGTTTAAGTACTAGCGGGATCGAGCAGTACTTC

J: TRBJ1-5
V: TRBV12-2
size: once
D: NA
CDR3: CASRFRRQGALLRQNQPQHF
DNA: TGTGCAAGTCGCTTCCGGCGGCAGGGGGCACTGCTCCGACAAAATCAGCCCCAGCATTTT

J: TRBJ2-1
V: TRBV9
size: NA
D: TRBD2
CDR3: CASSATSGGAAYNEQFF
DNA: TGTGCCAGCAGCGCAACTAGCGGGGGGGCCGCCTACAATGAGCAGTTCTTC

J: TRBJ1-4
V: TRBV29-1
size: NA
D: TRBD1
CDR3: CSVDQGASEKLFF
DNA: TGCAGCGTTGATCAGGGGGCTTCGGAAAAACTGTTTTTT

J: TRBJ2-7
V: TRBV19
size: NA
D: TRBD2
CDR3: CASSSGLASEQYF
DNA: TGTGCCAGTAGTTCCGGACTAGCGAGCGAGCAGTACTTC

J: TRBJ1-6
V: TRBV6-5
size: NA
D: TRBD1
CDR3: CATRQGSDSPLHF
DNA: TGTGCCACTAGACAGGGGTCGGATTCACCCCTCCACTTT

J: TRBJ1-2
V: TRBV9
size: NA
D: NA
CDR3: CASSVGRGARYTF
DNA: TGTGCCAGCAGCGTAGGCAGGGGCGCGCGCTACACCTTC

J: TRBJ2-3
V: TRBV7-3
size: NA
D: TRBD2
CDR3: CASNSGLAADTQYF
DNA: TGTGCCAGCAACTCTGGACTAGCGGCGGATACGCAGTATTTT

J: TRBJ1-6
V: TRBV28
size: few
D: NA
CDR3: CASSLGIAGSYNSPLHF
DNA: TGTGCCAGCAGTTTAGGGATTGCAGGGTCCTATAATTCACCCCTCCACTTT

J: TRBJ2-7
V: TRBV10-3
size: NA
D: TRBD1
CDR3: CAISESTTGEQYF
DNA: TGTGCCATCAGTGAGTCGACGACAGGGGAGCAGTACTTC

J: TRBJ1-2
V: TRBV27
size: NA
D: NA
CDR3: CASSIGNAAAGYGYTF
DNA: TGTGCCAGCAGTATAGGGAATGCAGCCGCAGGCTATGGCTACACCTTC

J: TRBJ1-1
V: TRBV2
size: NA
D: NA
CDR3: CASSVEGTEAFF
DNA: TGTGCCAGCAGTGTGGAGGGCACTGAAGCTTTCTTT

J: TRBJ2-7
V: TRBV6-5
size: few
D: NA
CDR3: CASSSAGPPYEQYF
DNA: TGTGCCAGCAGTTCGGCGGGGCCGCCCTACGAGCAGTACTTC